These 20 T cell receptor beta chains originate from one sample sequenced in a study of blood T cell repertoires in COVID-19. Data came from immunoSEQ multiplex PCR; TCRdb stores just in-frame clones and leaves some out. The data show about 190,000 clones, with under 90% seen just once and approximately 7% held by the top ten. Sequenced sample: peripheral blood. The source is a man between 40 and 49 years old with acute or convalescent COVID-19.

The chain uses TRBV5-6 and TRBJ1-1; D is possibly TRBD1 (6 bases). V was cut by 2 bases and J by 4 bases, with 18 bases left in between. Germline lookup yields CDR1 SGHDT and CDR2 YYEEEE. This CDR3 is 16 amino acids long. CDR3 protein: CASSLGVYRASTEAFF. Written as DNA, the CDR3 is TGTGCCAGCAGCTTAGGGGTTTACAGGGCGAGCACTGAAGCTTTCTTT.

V gene TRBV6-5 combines with J gene TRBJ2-3; TRBD2 is a possible D gene (6 bases). V lost 0 bases and J 1 base, leaving 8 bases between the germline ends. Looked up from germline, CDR1 is MNHEY and CDR2 is SVGAGI. This CDR3 spans 15 amino acids. The CDR3 reads CASSYSRGGTDTQYF. The CDR3 DNA sequence: TGTGCCAGCAGTTACTCGCGCGGGGGCACAGATACGCAGTATTTT.

Here the CDR3 reads CASSYDGSASTDTQYF. CDR3 sequence (DNA): TGTGCCAGCAGTTACGACGGGTCGGCTAGCACAGATACGCAGTATTTT. V gene TRBV6-5 combines with J gene TRBJ2-3, with D hard to call. Trimming took off 2 bases at V and 0 bases at J, with 12 bases between the two ends. The CDR3 contains 16 residues. Germline V gives CDR1 MNHEY, CDR2 SVGAGI.

V gene TRBV5-4 combines with J gene TRBJ2-7; TRBD2 agrees at 16 bases. The germline V gene encodes CDR1 SGHNT and CDR2 YYREEE (reference sequence). The CDR3 is made up of 19 amino acids. The ends lost 3 bases at V and 6 bases at J; junction bases unmatched: 15. The CDR3 bases are TGTGCCAGCAGCTCGGGACTAGCGGGGGGGCTGAGGTCCAAGAGCGAGCAGTACTTC. Translated: CASSSGLAGGLRSKSEQYF. Filled out from reference TRBV5-4 and TRBJ2-7, the complete variable domain reads ETGVTQSPTHLIKTRGQQVTLRCSSQSGHNTVSWYQQALGQGPQFIFQYYREEENGRGNFPPRFSGLQFPNYSSELNVNALELDDSALYLCASSSGLAGGLRSKSEQYFGPGTRLTVT.

V is TRBV2 and J is TRBJ2-3, with 9 bases aligning to TRBD2. The V and J ends lost 3 bases and 2 bases, in that order; junction bases with no gene match: 9. The CDR3 has 17 residues. Germline-derived CDR1 and CDR2 are SNHLY and FYNNEI. The CDR3 is CASSDFLLAGTTDTQYF. Here the CDR3 DNA reads TGTGCCAGCAGTGATTTCTTACTAGCGGGTACCACAGATACGCAGTATTTT.

This clone was counted a single time. This chain joins TRBV28 and TRBJ1-6, with 9 bases fitting TRBD1. Germline loops: CDR1 MDHEN, CDR2 SYDVKM. Losses at the gene ends were 6 bases for V and 3 bases for J; bases not matched to a gene: 21. The CDR3 extends over 21 amino acids. The CDR3 DNA sequence: TGTGCCAGCAGCTTCCCCGGGACGGGACAGGGTCCGTCTTACTATAATTCACCCCTCCACTTT. As protein: CASSFPGTGQGPSYYNSPLHF.

This clone occurred once. The V and J genes are TRBV7-9 and TRBJ2-1; D is perhaps TRBD1 (6 bases). The CDR3 is made up of 16 amino acids. CDR1 is SEHNR, CDR2 FQNEAQ, per germline (reference sequence). V was cut by 5 bases and J by 2 bases, with 16 bases left in between. The CDR3 DNA follows: TGTGCCAGCAGCGTCCCCAGGGGAGAAGCCTACAATGAGCAGTTCTTC. Residues: CASSVPRGEAYNEQFF.

The chain joins TRBV7-2 to TRBJ1-5; no firm D call. CDR3 size: 14 residues. V lost 0 bases and J lost 2, with 5 bases in between. Germline V gene data show CDR1 as SGHTA and CDR2 as FQGNSA. In nucleotides, the CDR3 is TGTGCCAGCAGCTTAGCCACAGGCAATCAGCCCCAGCATTTT. Translated: CASSLATGNQPQHF.

The CDR3 DNA is TGTGCCAGCAGTTACTCTGGCGGGGGGGCACTCGAGCAGTACTTC. Translation gives CASSYSGGGALEQYF. The chain couples TRBV6-5 to TRBJ2-7; 9 positions match TRBD2. CDR1 and CDR2 from the germline V gene are MNHEY and SVGAGI. This CDR3 region has 15 residues. V lost 0 bases to trimming and J lost 6 bases; unmatched junction nucleotides: 6.

The chain carries TRBV6-6 and TRBJ1-2, with D maybe TRBD1 (5 bases). Trimming took off 7 bases at V and 4 bases at J, with 19 bases between the two ends. Germline V gives CDR1 MNHNY, CDR2 SVGAGI (reference sequence). CDR3 size: 15 residues. The CDR3 loop reads CASTIATTAFYGYTF. The CDR3 DNA sequence: TGTGCCAGCACCATAGCAACGACAGCCTTCTATGGCTACACCTTC.

The J gene is TRBJ2-1, the V gene TRBV13; 11 positions agree with TRBD2. Germline CDR1 PRHDT, CDR2 FYEKMQ (reference sequence). The CDR3 runs to 18 residues. J gave up 6 bases and V 5 bases, and 15 bases lay outside the gene matches. CDR3 protein: CASSPLLAGVLSGNEQFF. The CDR3 coding sequence is TGTGCCAGCAGCCCCCTACTAGCGGGGGTATTATCCGGCAATGAGCAGTTCTTC.

The rearrangement uses TRBV28 and TRBJ2-3; TRBD2 matches 7 bases. Germline CDR1 and CDR2: MDHEN and SYDVKM. The junction had 5 bases not matched to a gene; V was cut back by 5 bases and J by 3 bases. This CDR3 has 14 residues. As DNA, the CDR3 is TGTGCCAGCAGTCTGGGGGGGAAGACAGATACGCAGTATTTT. It translates to CASSLGGKTDTQYF.

The J gene is TRBJ1-5, the V gene TRBV7-2, with a possible D match to TRBD1 (5 bases). Germline lookup yields CDR1 SGHTA and CDR2 FQGNSA. The ends were cut back, 0 bases at V and 5 bases at J, with 11 bases in the middle. The CDR3 totals 15 residues. CDR3 region: CASSLAGAGYQPQHF. The CDR3 DNA reads as TGTGCCAGCAGCTTAGCAGGGGCCGGGTATCAGCCCCAGCATTTT.

This clone has only one observation. This chain joins TRBV10-1 and TRBJ2-1, with 7 bases lining up with TRBD1. The CDR3 runs 14 residues. Germline V gives CDR1 WNHNN, CDR2 SYGVQD (reference sequence). Germline trimming cut 5 bases from V and 4 bases from J; bases unmatched to any gene: 5. CDR3 protein: CASSRDSFYNEQFF. The CDR3, as DNA: TGCGCCAGCAGTCGGGACAGCTTTTACAATGAGCAGTTCTTC.

The chain links TRBV27 to TRBJ1-6, with TRBD1 identical over 8 bases. V was clipped by 3 bases and J by 10 bases; unmatched bases: 8. CDR1 and CDR2 from the germline V gene are MNHEY and SMNVEV (reference sequence). The CDR3 covers 15 residues. CDR3 nucleotide sequence: TGTGCCAGCAGTTTTGACAGGGGTTTGGTCTCACCCCTCCACTTT. It translates to CASSFDRGLVSPLHF.

This chain uses TRBV5-1 with TRBJ1-6; no definite D call. The germline V and J ends were trimmed by 4 bases and 9 bases, with 23 bases remaining between them. Germline V gene sequence: CDR1 SGHRS, CDR2 YFSETQ. The CDR3 is made up of 17 amino acids. CDR3 nucleotides: TGCGCCAGCAGCCTCATACCTGACCTCGGCGGTGGTTCACCCCTCCACTTT. It yields the protein CASSLIPDLGGGSPLHF.

For this clone: Other DNA sequences in this sample translate to the same CDR3. The rearrangement uses TRBV3-1 (or the pseudogene TRBV3-2) and TRBJ1-2, with 7 bases aligning to TRBD1. V lost 0 bases and J lost 5; bases outside the gene matches: 3. The CDR3 length is 14 residues. Germline V CDR1 and CDR2: LGHDT, YNNKEL (reference sequence). Here the CDR3 DNA reads TGTGCCAGCAGCCAAGAGACAGGGACTTATGGCTACACCTTC. Residues: CASSQETGTYGYTF.

The V and J genes are TRBV19 and TRBJ2-2, with D possibly TRBD2 on 5 matching bases. Trimming took 3 bases from V and 9 from J, leaving 23 bases between them. Germline lookup yields CDR1 LNHDA and CDR2 SQIVND (reference sequence). The CDR3 is made up of 17 amino acids. The CDR3 sequence is CASSMVWRRGHFWELFF. The CDR3 nucleotides read TGTGCCAGTAGTATGGTATGGAGACGCGGGCATTTTTGGGAGCTGTTTTTT.

J is TRBJ2-3 and V is TRBV6-8; D is ambiguous. Germline CDR1 MNHGY, CDR2 SAAAGT. V was pared by 5 bases and J by 2 bases, with 5 bases between. The CDR3 has 12 residues. The CDR3 here is CASSANTDTQYF. DNA of the CDR3: TGTGCCAGCAGTGCGAACACAGATACGCAGTATTTT.

The rearrangement joins TRBV27 to TRBJ1-1; possibly TRBD1 for D (5 bases). This CDR3 contains 13 residues. Germline V CDR1 and CDR2: MNHEY, SMNVEV (reference sequence). V was shortened by 10 bases and J by 5 bases, with 17 bases between the two germline ends. The CDR3 nucleotides read TGTGCCACCCTACAGCGGGGGACGACTGAAGCTTTCTTT. This sequence encodes CATLQRGTTEAFF.